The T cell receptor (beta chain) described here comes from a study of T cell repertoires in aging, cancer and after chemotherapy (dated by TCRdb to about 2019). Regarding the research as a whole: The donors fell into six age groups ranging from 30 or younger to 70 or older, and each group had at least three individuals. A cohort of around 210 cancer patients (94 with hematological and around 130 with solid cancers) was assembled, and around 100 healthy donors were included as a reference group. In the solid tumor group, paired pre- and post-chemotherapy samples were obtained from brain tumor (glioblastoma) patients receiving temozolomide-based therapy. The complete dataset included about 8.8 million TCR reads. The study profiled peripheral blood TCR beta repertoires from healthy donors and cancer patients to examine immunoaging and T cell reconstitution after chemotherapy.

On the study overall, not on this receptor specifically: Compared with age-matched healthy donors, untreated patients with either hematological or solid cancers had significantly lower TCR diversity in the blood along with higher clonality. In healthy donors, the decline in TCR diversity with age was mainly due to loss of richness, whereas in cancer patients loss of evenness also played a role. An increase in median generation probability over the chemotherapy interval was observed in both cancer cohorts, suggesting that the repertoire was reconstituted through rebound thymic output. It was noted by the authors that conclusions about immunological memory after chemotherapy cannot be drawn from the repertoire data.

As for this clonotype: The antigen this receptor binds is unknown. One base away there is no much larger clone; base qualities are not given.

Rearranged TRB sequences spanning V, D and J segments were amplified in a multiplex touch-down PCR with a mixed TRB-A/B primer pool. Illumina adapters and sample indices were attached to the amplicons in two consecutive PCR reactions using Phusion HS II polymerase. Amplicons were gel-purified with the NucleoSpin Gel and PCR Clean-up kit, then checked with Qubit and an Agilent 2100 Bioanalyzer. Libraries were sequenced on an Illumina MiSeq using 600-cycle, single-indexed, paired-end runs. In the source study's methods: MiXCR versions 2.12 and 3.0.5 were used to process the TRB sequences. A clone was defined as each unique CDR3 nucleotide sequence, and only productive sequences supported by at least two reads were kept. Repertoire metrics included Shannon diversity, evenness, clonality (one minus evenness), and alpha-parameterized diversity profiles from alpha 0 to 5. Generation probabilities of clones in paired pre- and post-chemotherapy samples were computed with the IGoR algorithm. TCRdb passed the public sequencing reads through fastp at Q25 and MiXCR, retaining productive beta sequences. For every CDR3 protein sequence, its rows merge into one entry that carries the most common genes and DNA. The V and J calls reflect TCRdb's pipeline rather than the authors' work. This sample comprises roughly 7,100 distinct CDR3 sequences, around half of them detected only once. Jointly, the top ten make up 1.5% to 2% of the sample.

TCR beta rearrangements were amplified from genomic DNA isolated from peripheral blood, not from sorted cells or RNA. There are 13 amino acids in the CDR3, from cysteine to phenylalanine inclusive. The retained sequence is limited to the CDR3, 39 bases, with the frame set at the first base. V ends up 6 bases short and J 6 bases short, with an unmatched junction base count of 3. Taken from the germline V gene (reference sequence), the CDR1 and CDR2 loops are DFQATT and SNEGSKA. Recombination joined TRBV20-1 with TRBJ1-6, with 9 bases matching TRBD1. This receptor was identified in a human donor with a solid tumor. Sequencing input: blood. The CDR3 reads CSASDRGNSPLHF. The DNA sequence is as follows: TGCAGTGCATCGGACAGGGGTAATTCACCCCTCCACTTT.